This passage covers 22 T cell receptor beta chains from one sample sequenced in a study of blood T cell repertoires in COVID-19. Sequencing used immunoSEQ multiplex PCR; TCRdb keeps in-frame clones, though not all of them. The repertoire holds hundreds of thousands of clones, with roughly 91% as singletons. The sequenced sample was PBMCs or T cells enriched from blood (not recorded which). The receptors come from a woman aged 60 to 75 in a cohort exposed to, infected with or recovered from COVID-19 (not recorded which).

This clone appeared a single time. The gene calls are TRBV11-2 and TRBJ2-7; D is unclear. This CDR3 region has 13 residues. The germline CDR1 and CDR2 sequences are SGHAT and FQNNGV. V dropped 1 base and J dropped 8 bases, with 12 bases sitting between them. CDR3 sequence (DNA): TGTGCCAGCAGCTTAGTGGCCAGGCGAAAGCAGTACTTC. This translates into CASSLVARRKQYF.

The chain employs TRBV28 and TRBJ2-3; 9 nucleotides match TRBD1. The V segment lost 5 bases and the J segment 4 bases; nucleotides outside the gene matches: 13. This CDR3 is 17 amino acids long. Germline CDR1 reads MDHEN; CDR2 reads SYDVKM. The CDR3 spells CASSLPLGTGGADTQYF. CDR3 in DNA: TGTGCCAGCAGTCTACCCCTAGGAACAGGGGGCGCAGATACGCAGTATTTT.

This clone showed up just a few times. This same CDR3 is encoded by further DNA sequences in the sample. V is TRBV14 and J is TRBJ2-3; TRBD1 is a possible D gene (6 bases). This CDR3 region has 17 residues. V lost 3 bases to trimming and J lost 2 bases, with 18 bases between them. Germline assignment: CDR1 SGHDN and CDR2 FVKESK. In DNA, the CDR3 is TGTGCCAGCAGCCAGCGCACAGGGAGCACCTACACAGATACGCAGTATTTT. Translation: CASSQRTGSTYTDTQYF.

This clone was seen a few times. The chain carries TRBV19 and TRBJ2-1; TRBD1 aligns across 10 bases. The CDR3 runs 14 residues. With 4 bases clipped from V and 4 bases from J, the junction kept 1 base outside the gene matches. Per germline, CDR1 LNHDA and CDR2 SQIVND (reference sequence). This chain's CDR3 is CASSRTGGYNEQFF. CDR3 sequence (DNA): TGTGCCAGTAGTAGGACAGGGGGATACAATGAGCAGTTCTTC.

The chain recombines TRBV11-2 with TRBJ1-2; D is ambiguous. CDR3 size: 14 residues. Trimming cost V 4 bases and J 5 bases, with 14 bases left between them. In germline, CDR1 is SGHAT, CDR2 FQNNGV. In DNA form, the CDR3 reads TGTGCCAGCAGCTCCGGCCGGGAGGCTTATGGCTACACCTTC. It translates to CASSSGREAYGYTF.

This clone occurred once. DNA for the CDR3: TGTGCCAGCAGCCCCAACCGAGCGGGAGAGGACTACAATGAGCAGTTCTTC. Amino acids: CASSPNRAGEDYNEQFF. This chain joins TRBV7-3 and TRBJ2-1; the match to TRBD2 covers 8 bases. From germline, CDR1 is SGHTA and CDR2 FQGTGA. Trimming at V came to 5 bases and at J to 3 bases, leaving 12 bases not matched to a gene. CDR3 length equals 17 residues.

This chain joins TRBV5-1 and TRBJ2-2; D gene ambiguous. Germline values: CDR1 SGHRS, CDR2 YFSETQ. Trimming shortened V by 0 bases and J by 1 base, and 13 bases separated the two germline ends. This CDR3 has 17 residues. Here the CDR3 reads CASSLATRGGNTGELFF. Written as DNA, the CDR3 is TGCGCCAGCAGCTTGGCGACCCGAGGTGGGAACACCGGGGAGCTGTTTTTT.

V gene TRBV4-1 combines with J gene TRBJ1-1; 9 bases line up with TRBD1. CDR1 and CDR2 (germline): MGHRA, YSYEKL. V lost 2 bases to trimming and J lost 2 bases; unmatched junction nucleotides: 6. The length of the CDR3 is 16 residues. CDR3 nucleotide sequence: TGCGCCAGCAGCCAAACAGGGGGCTATTTTAACACTGAAGCTTTCTTT. This translates into CASSQTGGYFNTEAFF.

This rearrangement joins TRBV9 to TRBJ2-5; maybe TRBD2 (6 bases). The CDR3 consists of 17 residues. V was pared by 4 bases and J by 2 bases, with 21 bases between. The germline V gene has CDR1 SGDLS and CDR2 YYNGEE. The CDR3 here is CASSPRPGVADQETQYF. The CDR3 DNA follows: TGTGCCAGCAGCCCCCGACCGGGAGTAGCGGATCAAGAGACCCAGTACTTC.

This clone was seen only a few times. The chain employs TRBV9 and TRBJ2-1; TRBD2 matches at 9 bases. Germline V CDR1 and CDR2: SGDLS, YYNGEE. The CDR3 consists of 16 residues. J gave up 8 bases and V 4 bases, and 13 bases lay outside the gene matches. The CDR3 sequence: CASSPFGGRAMDEQFF. The CDR3 nucleotides are TGTGCCAGCAGCCCATTTGGCGGGAGGGCCATGGATGAGCAGTTCTTC.

The V gene is TRBV7-9, the J gene TRBJ2-1; maybe TRBD2 (6 bases). CDR1 is SEHNR and CDR2 is FQNEAQ in the germline V gene (reference sequence). The CDR3 runs to 14 residues. With 0 bases removed from V and 10 bases from J, the gap between germline ends came to 13 bases. The CDR3 bases are TGTGCCAGCAGCTTAGCGGGAGGAGTAGGGGAGCAGTTCTTC. Residues: CASSLAGGVGEQFF.

This clone was picked up a small number of times. The chain is built from TRBV6-2 or TRBV6-3 and TRBJ2-5, with 8 bases lining up with TRBD2. Losses at the gene ends were 6 bases for V and 1 base for J; bases not matched to a gene: 10. CDR1 is MNHEY, CDR2 SVGEGT, per germline. This CDR3 region has 16 residues. For the CDR3, the DNA is TGTGCCAGCAGCCCCACTAGCGGCTCACTCCAAGAGACCCAGTACTTC. Its protein is CASSPTSGSLQETQYF.

The CDR3 region has the DNA TGTGCCAGCAGCCAGGGACTAGCGAGCACCGGGGAGCTGTTTTTT. This gives the protein CASSQGLASTGELFF. The chain links TRBV7-8 to TRBJ2-2, with TRBD2 identical over 10 bases. This CDR3 is built from 15 residues. Germline trimming cut 5 bases from V and 4 bases from J; bases unmatched to any gene: 4. Germline CDR1 is SGHVS and CDR2 is FQNEAQ.

This chain connects TRBV5-6 to TRBJ1-5, with D tentatively TRBD1 (6 bases). The CDR3 consists of 16 residues. Germline-derived CDR1 and CDR2 are SGHDT and YYEEEE. The V and J ends lost 0 bases and 1 base respectively, with 11 bases between them. CDR3 protein: CASSLGQDWSNQPQHF. The CDR3 coding sequence is TGTGCCAGCAGCTTGGGACAGGACTGGAGCAATCAGCCCCAGCATTTT.

The chain uses TRBV19 and TRBJ1-2; 10 nucleotides align to TRBD1. From germline, CDR1 is LNHDA and CDR2 SQIVND (reference sequence). V lost 6 bases, J lost 6 bases, and 10 bases stayed unmatched. The CDR3 sequence is 15 residues long. The CDR3 coding sequence is TGTGCCAGTAGGATTCCAACCGGGACAGGGGATGGCTACACCTTC. This encodes CASRIPTGTGDGYTF.

The chain carries TRBV13 and TRBJ2-7; TRBD2 aligns across 11 bases. CDR1 PRHDT and CDR2 FYEKMQ come from the germline V gene (reference sequence). The CDR3 is 15 residues long. Trimming removed 5 bases from V and 4 bases from J; junction bases left unmatched: 7. CDR3 bases: TGTGCCAGCAGCCCGGCCGGGACTAGCGGATACGAGCAGTACTTC. The encoded protein is CASSPAGTSGYEQYF.

The rearrangement joins TRBV27 to TRBJ2-7; 11 bases match TRBD2. Germline lookup yields CDR1 MNHEY and CDR2 SMNVEV (reference sequence). V was pared by 3 bases and J by 4 bases, with 8 bases of the junction left unmatched. This CDR3 is 16 amino acids long. This chain's CDR3 is CASSFSLGTSGYEQYF. The CDR3 DNA follows: TGTGCCAGCAGTTTCTCCCTGGGGACTAGCGGTTACGAGCAGTACTTC.

The gene calls are TRBV27 and TRBJ2-3; 8 bases align to TRBD2. With V trimmed by 10 bases and J by 2 bases, 17 bases remained unmatched. The CDR3 consists of 17 residues. CDR1 is MNHEY, CDR2 SMNVEV, per germline (reference sequence). CDR3 DNA sequence: TGTGCCACCTATAACCCACTAGCGGCAGATGACACAGATACGCAGTATTTT. Translation gives CATYNPLAADDTDTQYF.

The V and J genes are TRBV18 and TRBJ1-2; 7 positions match TRBD1. The CDR3 totals 15 residues. Trimming at V came to 2 bases and at J to 2 bases, leaving 5 bases not matched to a gene. CDR1 and CDR2 from the germline V gene are KGHSH and LQKENI. The CDR3 here is CASSPGQAGNYGYTF. The CDR3 bases are TGTGCCAGCTCACCAGGACAGGCGGGGAACTATGGCTACACCTTC.

This clone was observed a few times. J is TRBJ1-3 and V is TRBV19; D possibly corresponds to TRBD1 (5 bases). The V gene's germline CDR1 is LNHDA and CDR2 SQIVND (reference sequence). This CDR3 contains 17 residues. V was shortened by 7 bases and J by 0 bases, with 19 bases between the two germline ends. The CDR3 nucleotides read TGTGCCAGTAATATCCAGACAGCCCATTTCTCTGGAAACACCATATATTTT. It yields the protein CASNIQTAHFSGNTIYF.

The chain combines TRBV4-1 with TRBJ1-5; tentatively, D is TRBD1 (5 bases). V was trimmed by 1 base and J by 1 base, leaving 20 bases between them. Germline CDR1 is MGHRA and CDR2 is YSYEKL. CDR3 length: 19 amino acids. The CDR3 loop is CASSQAGRPGAGSNQPQHF. The CDR3 DNA sequence: TGCGCCAGCAGCCAAGCAGGTAGGCCCGGAGCAGGGAGCAATCAGCCCCAGCATTTT.

This chain connects TRBV28 to TRBJ2-1, with TRBD2 matching 16 bases. This CDR3 is 18 amino acids long. J lost 2 bases, V lost 6 bases, and 7 bases had no gene match. The germline CDR1 and CDR2 sequences are MDHEN and SYDVKM. For the CDR3, the DNA is TGTGCCAGCAGAGGGGGACTAGCGGGAGGGCACCCCTACAATGAGCAGTTCTTC. This translates into CASRGGLAGGHPYNEQFF.